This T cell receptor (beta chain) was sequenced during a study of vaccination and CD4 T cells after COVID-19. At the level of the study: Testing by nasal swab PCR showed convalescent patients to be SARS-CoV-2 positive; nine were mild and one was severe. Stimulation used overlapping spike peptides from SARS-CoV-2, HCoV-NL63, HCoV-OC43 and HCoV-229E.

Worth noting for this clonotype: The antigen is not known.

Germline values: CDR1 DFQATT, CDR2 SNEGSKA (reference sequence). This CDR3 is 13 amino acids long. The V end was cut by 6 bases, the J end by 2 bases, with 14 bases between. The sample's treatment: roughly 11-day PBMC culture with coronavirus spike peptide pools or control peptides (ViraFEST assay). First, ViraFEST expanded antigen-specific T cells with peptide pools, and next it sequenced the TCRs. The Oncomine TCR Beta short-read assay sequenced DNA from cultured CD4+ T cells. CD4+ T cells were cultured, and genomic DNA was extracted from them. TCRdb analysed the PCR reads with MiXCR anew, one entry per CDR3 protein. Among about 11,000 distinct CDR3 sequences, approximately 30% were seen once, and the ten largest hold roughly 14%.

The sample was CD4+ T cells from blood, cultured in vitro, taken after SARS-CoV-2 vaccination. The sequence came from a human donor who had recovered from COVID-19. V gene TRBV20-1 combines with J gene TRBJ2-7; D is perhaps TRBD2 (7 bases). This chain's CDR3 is CSAEGGPAYEQYF. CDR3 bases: TGCAGTGCAGAGGGGGGGCCCGCCTACGAGCAGTACTTC.